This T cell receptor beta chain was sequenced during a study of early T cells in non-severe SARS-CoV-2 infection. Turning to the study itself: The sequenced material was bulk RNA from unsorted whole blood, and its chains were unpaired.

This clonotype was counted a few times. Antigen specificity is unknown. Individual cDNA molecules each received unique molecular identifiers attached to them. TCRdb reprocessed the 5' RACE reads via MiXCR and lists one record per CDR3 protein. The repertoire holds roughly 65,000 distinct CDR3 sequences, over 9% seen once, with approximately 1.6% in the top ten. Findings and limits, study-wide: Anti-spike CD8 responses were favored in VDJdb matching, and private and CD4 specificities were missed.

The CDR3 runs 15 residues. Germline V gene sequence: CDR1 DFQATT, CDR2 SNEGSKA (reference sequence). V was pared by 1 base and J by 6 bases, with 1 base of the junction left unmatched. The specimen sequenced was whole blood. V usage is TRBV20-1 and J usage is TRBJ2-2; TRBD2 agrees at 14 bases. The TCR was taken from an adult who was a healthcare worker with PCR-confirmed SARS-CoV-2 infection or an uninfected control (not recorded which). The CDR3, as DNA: TGCAGTGCTAGAGGACTAGCGGGGGGGCCCGGGGAGCTGTTTTTT. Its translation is CSARGLAGGPGELFF.